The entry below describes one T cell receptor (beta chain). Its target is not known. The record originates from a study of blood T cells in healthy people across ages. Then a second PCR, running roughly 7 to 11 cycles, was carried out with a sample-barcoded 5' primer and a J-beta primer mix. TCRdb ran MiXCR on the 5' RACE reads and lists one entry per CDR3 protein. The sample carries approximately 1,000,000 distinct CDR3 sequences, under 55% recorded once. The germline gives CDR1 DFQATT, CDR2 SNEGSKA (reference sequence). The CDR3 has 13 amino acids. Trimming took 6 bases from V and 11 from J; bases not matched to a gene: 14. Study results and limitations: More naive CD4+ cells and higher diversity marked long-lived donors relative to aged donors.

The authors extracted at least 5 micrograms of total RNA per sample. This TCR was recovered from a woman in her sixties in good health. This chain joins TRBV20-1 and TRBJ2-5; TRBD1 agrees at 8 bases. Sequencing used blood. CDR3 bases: TGCAGTGCCCGACAGGGGATTTACAATGAGCAGTACTTC. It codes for CSARQGIYNEQYF.